Listed here are 14 T cell receptor beta chains from one sample, sequenced in a study of radiotherapy plus CTLA-4 blockade in lung cancer. Measured with immunoSEQ multiplex PCR; TCRdb has only the in-frame clones, and not every one. The sample lists roughly 60,000 clones; 65% to 85% were seen once. The specimen comprised peripheral blood, sampled from a patient treated with radiotherapy plus ipilimumab. The receptor set was obtained from a human donor with non-small cell lung cancer who had a complete response to radiotherapy plus ipilimumab.

The genes are TRBV11-2 and TRBJ1-2; D is perhaps TRBD1 (5 bases). With 1 base removed from V and 1 base from J, the gap between germline ends came to 7 bases. CDR1 is SGHAT and CDR2 is FQNNGV in the germline V gene. The CDR3 covers 14 residues. CDR3 sequence (DNA): TGTGCCAGCAGCTTAGGCCAGGGTAACTATGGCTACACCTTC. Translated, it gives CASSLGQGNYGYTF.

The V and J genes are TRBV2 and TRBJ2-1; no definite D call. Per germline, CDR1 SNHLY and CDR2 FYNNEI. The V and J ends lost 3 bases and 15 bases respectively, with 18 bases between them. This CDR3 has 13 amino acids. CDR3: CASSEGRFRPAFF. As DNA, the CDR3 is TGTGCCAGCAGTGAGGGTAGATTCAGGCCGGCGTTCTTC.

The J gene is TRBJ1-1, the V gene TRBV5-4; 7 bases agree with TRBD1. This CDR3 is built from 16 residues. Germline CDR1 reads SGHNT; CDR2 reads YYREEE (reference sequence). Trimming at V came to 4 bases and at J to 0 bases, leaving 9 bases not matched to a gene. The CDR3 loop reads CASSPPGGGMNTEAFF. The CDR3 coding sequence is TGTGCCAGCAGCCCCCCAGGAGGGGGCATGAACACTGAAGCTTTCTTT.

The CDR3, as DNA: TGTGCCAGCTCACCAGCGGCTAGCGGCACAGATACGCAGTATTTT. Residues: CASSPAASGTDTQYF. V gene TRBV18 combines with J gene TRBJ2-3, with a weak D call TRBD2 (6 bases). V was clipped by 2 bases and J by 1 base, with 10 bases between them. The CDR3 covers 15 residues. CDR1 and CDR2 (germline): KGHSH, LQKENI.

This clone was counted between two and nine times. CDR3 coding DNA: TGCGCCAGCAGTGTCGATTCCGGGAACACTGAAGCTTTCTTT. It codes for CASSVDSGNTEAFF. The chain has TRBV10-1 and TRBJ1-1; D not certain. The CDR3 consists of 14 residues. V shed 4 bases and J shed 1 base, with 10 bases lying between them. The germline V gene has CDR1 WNHNN and CDR2 SYGVQD (reference sequence).

Turning to this clone: An end of the junction differs from the germline gene, which may be a read error. This chain joins TRBV7-2 and TRBJ1-2, with TRBD1 as a possible D gene (6 bases). In germline, CDR1 is SGHTA, CDR2 FQGNSA. The CDR3 length is 15 residues. This CDR3 is CVSSLAGQNSYGYTF. The CDR3 DNA sequence: TGTGTCAGCAGCTTAGCGGGACAAAATTCCTATGGCTACACCTTC.

The J gene is TRBJ1-5, the V gene TRBV4-1; 8 nucleotides align to TRBD1. The trim removed 4 bases at V and 7 bases at J, leaving 6 bases unmatched. CDR3 length: 14 amino acids. From germline, CDR1 is MGHRA and CDR2 YSYEKL. CDR3 region: CASSPDRGSQPQHF. In nucleotides, the CDR3 is TGCGCCAGCAGCCCCGACAGGGGATCCCAGCCCCAGCATTTT.

V usage is TRBV7-8 and J usage is TRBJ2-2; 8 nucleotides line up with TRBD2. Germline values: CDR1 SGHVS, CDR2 FQNEAQ. The CDR3 has 15 amino acids. V lost 2 bases and J lost 5; bases outside the gene matches: 4. For the CDR3, the DNA is TGTGCCAGCAGCTTAACGGGAGGGTTAACCGGGGAGCTGTTTTTT. Its translation is CASSLTGGLTGELFF.

The CDR3 nucleotides are TGTGCCAGCAGCCAAGATCTTAACACCATATATTTT. Translated: CASSQDLNTIYF. This chain connects TRBV14 to TRBJ1-3; D is unclear. CDR1 and CDR2 (germline): SGHDN, FVKESK. The CDR3 is made up of 12 amino acids. V was cut by 0 bases and J by 7 bases, with 4 bases left in between.

This chain joins TRBV11-2 and TRBJ2-4; 9 nucleotides agree with TRBD1. The CDR3 has 16 amino acids. Germline V gives CDR1 SGHAT, CDR2 FQNNGV. Trimming cost V 2 bases and J 1 base; bases outside gene matches: 3. CDR3 region: CASSLMGQGAKNIQYF. As DNA, the CDR3 is TGTGCCAGCAGCTTAATGGGACAGGGCGCCAAAAACATTCAGTACTTC. Based on the CDR3 plus reference TRBV11-2 and TRBJ2-4, the full variable domain is EAGVAQSPRYKIIEKRQSVAFWCNPISGHATLYWYQQILGQGPKLLIQFQNNGVVDDSQLPKDRFSAERLKGVDSTLKIQPAKLEDSAVYLCASSLMGQGAKNIQYFGAGTRLSVL.

The chain uses TRBV28 and TRBJ2-3; D is ambiguous. The CDR3 totals 14 residues. V was cut by 3 bases and J by 1 base, with 8 bases left in between. CDR1 MDHEN and CDR2 SYDVKM come from the germline V gene. The CDR3 DNA follows: TGTGCCAGCAGTTTTCTCTCCGGCACAGATACGCAGTATTTT. Translated: CASSFLSGTDTQYF.

This clone was seen a few times. The chain uses TRBV4-1 and TRBJ1-2; 10 bases agree with TRBD1. Trimming took 5 bases from V and 0 from J; bases not matched to a gene: 6. Germline values: CDR1 MGHRA, CDR2 YSYEKL. The CDR3 sequence is 16 residues long. The DNA of the CDR3 is TGCGCCAGCAGCTACCGGGACAGGGGAACTAACTATGGCTACACCTTC. This gives the protein CASSYRDRGTNYGYTF.

The J gene is TRBJ2-4, the V gene TRBV10-1; D gene ambiguous. The CDR3 contains 14 residues. The germline V gene has CDR1 WNHNN and CDR2 SYGVQD (reference sequence). Deletions cut 0 bases from V and 2 bases from J, with 5 bases between. This CDR3 reads CASSESGSKNIQYF. The CDR3 bases are TGCGCCAGCAGTGAGTCCGGGTCCAAAAACATTCAGTACTTC.

The rearrangement links TRBV15 to TRBJ2-3; 10 bases align to TRBD2. Germline V CDR1 and CDR2: LNHNV, YYDKDF (reference sequence). Trimming took 6 bases from V and 6 from J; bases not matched to a gene: 18. This CDR3 comprises 18 residues. The chain's CDR3 is CATSGSGSSGGADDTQYF. CDR3 DNA sequence: TGTGCCACCAGTGGAAGCGGGTCTAGCGGGGGCGCAGACGATACGCAGTATTTT.